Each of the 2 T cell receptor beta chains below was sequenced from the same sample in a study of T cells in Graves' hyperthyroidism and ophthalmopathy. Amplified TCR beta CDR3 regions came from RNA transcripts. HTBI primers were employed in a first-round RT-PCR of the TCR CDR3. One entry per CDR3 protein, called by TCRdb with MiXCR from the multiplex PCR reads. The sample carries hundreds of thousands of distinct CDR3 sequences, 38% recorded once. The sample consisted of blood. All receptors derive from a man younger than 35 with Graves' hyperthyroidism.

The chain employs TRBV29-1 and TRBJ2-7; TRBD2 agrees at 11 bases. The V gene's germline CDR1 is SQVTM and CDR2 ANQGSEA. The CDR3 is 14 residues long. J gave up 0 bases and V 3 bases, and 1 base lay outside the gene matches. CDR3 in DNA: TGCAGCGTTGAGGGACTAGCGGTCTCCTACGAGCAGTACTTC. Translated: CSVEGLAVSYEQYF.

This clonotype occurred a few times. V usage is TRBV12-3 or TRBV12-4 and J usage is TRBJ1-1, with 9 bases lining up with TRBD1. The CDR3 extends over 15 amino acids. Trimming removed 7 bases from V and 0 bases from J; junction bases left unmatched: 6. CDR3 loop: CASTPGQGMNTEAFF. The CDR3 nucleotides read TGTGCCAGCACCCCCGGACAGGGGATGAACACTGAAGCTTTCTTT.